This paragraph covers one T cell receptor beta chain sequence. The data were taken from a study of CD8 T cells in Susac syndrome. Sequencing targeted TCR beta in T cells from blood (CD8+ and CD4+). Healthy donors served as the controls. They were matched for age and sex. FACS was used to enrich TEMRA cells, whereas the CD8+ and CD4+ T cells were obtained by negative isolation. About 0.5 to 1 ug RNA was reverse transcribed with random hexamers. TCR beta CDR3 was amplified by immunoSEQ covering 54 Vbeta and 13 Jbeta. One entry per CDR3 protein results from TCRdb running MiXCR on the immunoSEQ multiplex PCR reads. The sample shows around 150,000 distinct CDR3 sequences, approximately 96% of them seen only once. V lost 0 bases, J lost 0 bases, and 5 bases lay in between. CDR1 is LGHNA, CDR2 YNFKEQ, per germline. The CDR3 extends over 14 amino acids.

Sequenced: CD4+ T cells from PBMCs. The chain uses TRBV4-2 and TRBJ1-1; D not resolved. This clonotype was obtained from a human donor in good health. This CDR3 reads CASSQDTVNTEAFF. CDR3 nucleotides: TGTGCCAGCAGCCAAGATACGGTGAACACTGAAGCTTTCTTT.